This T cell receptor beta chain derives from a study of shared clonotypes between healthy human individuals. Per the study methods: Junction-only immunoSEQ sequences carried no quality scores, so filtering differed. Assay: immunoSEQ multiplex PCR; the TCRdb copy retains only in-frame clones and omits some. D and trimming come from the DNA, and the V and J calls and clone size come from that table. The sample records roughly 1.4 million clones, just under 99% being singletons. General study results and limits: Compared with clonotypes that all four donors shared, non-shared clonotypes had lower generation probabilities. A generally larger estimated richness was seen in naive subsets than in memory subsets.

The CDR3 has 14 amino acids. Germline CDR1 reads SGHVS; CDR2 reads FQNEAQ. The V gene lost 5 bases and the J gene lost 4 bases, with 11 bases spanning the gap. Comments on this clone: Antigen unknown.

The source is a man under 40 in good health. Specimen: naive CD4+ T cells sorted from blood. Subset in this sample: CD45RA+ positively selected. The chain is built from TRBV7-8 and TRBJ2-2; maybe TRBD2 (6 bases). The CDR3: CASSPSVSTGELFF. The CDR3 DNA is TGTGCCAGCAGCCCTAGCGTTAGCACCGGGGAGCTGTTTTTT.